This passage covers 19 T cell receptor beta chains from one sample sequenced in a study of T cell repertoires in cytomegalovirus infection. From the reads, TCRdb called clonotypes with MiXCR, one entry per CDR3 protein. The table shows fewer than 1,000,000 distinct CDR3 sequences, with roughly 30% occurring only once. These TCRs' antigens remain unknown. This specimen was cultured CD8+ T cells from PBMCs, taken from culture after CMV antigen stimulation. All receptors come from a human donor in good health (CMV status not recorded). Some clones in this sample may be carry-over from other donors' samples.

This clonotype was seen a handful of times. The V and J genes are TRBV6-6 and TRBJ2-5; D unclear. CDR3 length: 14 residues. CDR1 is MNHNY, CDR2 SVGAGI, per germline (reference sequence). Trimming shortened V by 6 bases and J by 2 bases, and 13 bases separated the two germline ends. Written as DNA, the CDR3 is TGTGCCAGCAGGGCTATTGGCGTACAAGAGACCCAGTACTTC. This encodes CASRAIGVQETQYF.

The chain is built from TRBV6-1 and TRBJ1-5, with unresolved D. The germline V gene encodes CDR1 MNHNS and CDR2 SASEGT. This CDR3 contains 13 residues. Trimming took off 0 bases at V and 6 bases at J, with 6 bases between the two ends. This chain's CDR3 is CASSEALIQPQHF. CDR3 coding DNA: TGTGCCAGCAGTGAAGCCCTTATTCAGCCCCAGCATTTT.

The chain has TRBV29-1 and TRBJ1-1; D is unclear. V was clipped by 7 bases and J by 1 base, with 10 bases between them. The germline CDR1 and CDR2 sequences are SQVTM and ANQGSEA. The CDR3 totals 12 residues. This chain's CDR3 is CSDIDKNTEAFF. CDR3 DNA: TGCAGCGACATCGACAAGAACACTGAAGCTTTCTTT.

V usage is TRBV6-2 or TRBV6-3 and J usage is TRBJ2-7; the match to TRBD1 covers 9 bases. After removal of 7 bases from V and 0 bases from J, the junction contained 7 bases not matched to a gene. Germline lookup yields CDR1 MNHEY and CDR2 SVGEGT. The CDR3 totals 15 residues. The DNA for the CDR3 is TGTGCCAGCACCCCGGACAGGGGCTTCTCCTACGAGCAGTACGTC. Its protein is CASTPDRGFSYEQYV.

This clonotype has only a few counts. The chain employs TRBV19 and TRBJ1-1, with D possibly being TRBD1 (6 bases). In germline, CDR1 is LNHDA, CDR2 SQIVND (reference sequence). The CDR3 is made up of 16 amino acids. V lost 4 bases to trimming and J lost 0 bases, with 15 bases between them. CDR3 in DNA: TGTGCCAGTAGTAAATACTTACAGGGAATGAACACTGAAGCTTTCTTT. Protein sequence: CASSKYLQGMNTEAFF.

This chain joins TRBV7-3 and TRBJ1-4, with 11 bases matching TRBD1. J gave up 8 bases and V 3 bases, and 5 bases lay outside the gene matches. Germline V gene sequence: CDR1 SGHTA, CDR2 FQGTGA. The CDR3 covers 15 residues. CDR3 DNA: TGTGCCAGCAGCTTCGGACAGGGGGCTAGGGAAAAACTGTTTTTT. It yields the protein CASSFGQGAREKLFF.

This clonotype turned up a few times. The chain carries TRBV6-5 and TRBJ2-7, with 9 bases fitting TRBD1. The CDR3 has 15 residues. CDR1 and CDR2 (germline): MNHEY, SVGAGI. The V segment lost 6 bases and the J segment 0 bases; nucleotides outside the gene matches: 6. CDR3 nucleotide sequence: TGTGCCAGCAGATCTCCGGGACAGGGCTCCTACGAGCAGTACTTC. As protein: CASRSPGQGSYEQYF.

This clonotype was seen only a few times. The chain recombines TRBV7-9 with TRBJ2-5, with D perhaps being TRBD1 or TRBD2 (6 bases each). This CDR3 has 18 residues. Germline V lookup: CDR1 SEHNR, CDR2 FQNEAQ (reference sequence). V was shortened by 1 base and J by 1 base, with 19 bases between the two germline ends. CDR3: CASSLVQLAGTFQETQYF. The DNA of the CDR3 is TGTGCCAGCAGCTTAGTTCAGTTGGCGGGGACATTCCAAGAGACCCAGTACTTC.

V gene TRBV9 combines with J gene TRBJ2-3; 8 nucleotides line up with TRBD2. Germline CDR1 SGDLS, CDR2 YYNGEE. Unmatched junction bases numbered 7, after V lost 0 bases and J lost 1 base. The CDR3 extends over 17 amino acids. The CDR3 loop reads CASSVEPSGGGTDTQYF. The CDR3 DNA sequence: TGTGCCAGCAGCGTAGAGCCAAGCGGGGGCGGCACAGATACGCAGTATTTT.

Only a few counts were recorded for this clonotype. The chain combines TRBV6-2 or TRBV6-3 with TRBJ1-4; D not resolved. Deletions cut 6 bases from V and 8 bases from J, with 13 bases between. This CDR3 is built from 13 residues. The V gene's germline CDR1 is MNHEY and CDR2 SVGEGT. The CDR3 is CASSLQLGEKLFF. The CDR3 bases are TGTGCCAGCAGCCTACAACTTGGCGAAAAACTGTTTTTT.

V gene TRBV20-1 combines with J gene TRBJ1-1, with 7 bases fitting TRBD1. Losses at the gene ends were 4 bases for V and 0 bases for J; bases not matched to a gene: 20. Germline V CDR1 and CDR2: DFQATT, SNEGSKA (reference sequence). This CDR3 has 19 amino acids. The CDR3 here is CSATSPLDRFGQMNTEAFF. The CDR3 region has the DNA TGCAGTGCTACAAGCCCCCTGGACAGGTTCGGACAAATGAACACTGAAGCTTTCTTT.

V gene TRBV6-2 or TRBV6-3 combines with J gene TRBJ2-7, with no clear D. The germline V and J ends were trimmed by 6 bases and 3 bases, with 9 bases remaining between them. Germline V lookup: CDR1 MNHEY, CDR2 SVGEGT. The CDR3 is made up of 12 amino acids. The CDR3: CASSRTFYEQYV. In DNA form, the CDR3 reads TGTGCCAGCAGCCGGACCTTCTACGAGCAGTACGTC.

This clonotype occurred a few times. The chain couples TRBV7-9 to TRBJ2-2; D unresolved. Trimming left V 3 bases short and J 0 bases short, with 8 bases between. CDR1 and CDR2 (germline): SEHNR, FQNEAQ (reference sequence). The CDR3 is 15 residues long. This CDR3 is CASSFRRSNTGELFF. The CDR3 nucleotides are TGTGCCAGCAGCTTCAGAAGATCGAACACCGGGGAGCTGTTTTTT.

The chain couples TRBV27 to TRBJ1-5, with a possible D match to TRBD1 (6 bases). The CDR3 loop spans 15 amino acids. Germline V CDR1 and CDR2: MNHEY, SMNVEV (reference sequence). Trimming removed 6 bases from V and 0 bases from J, with 12 bases in between. This chain's CDR3 is CASRGDTYSNQPQHF. CDR3 nucleotide sequence: TGTGCCAGCAGGGGGGACACGTATAGCAATCAGCCCCAGCATTTT.

The chain uses TRBV6-8 and TRBJ1-4, with 7 bases matching TRBD1. V lost 6 bases and J lost 8; bases outside the gene matches: 12. Germline assignment: CDR1 MNHGY and CDR2 SAAAGT. This CDR3 comprises 15 residues. The CDR3 spells CASRLPEGAGEKLFF. CDR3 nucleotides: TGTGCCAGCAGACTACCCGAGGGGGCTGGAGAAAAACTGTTTTTT.

This clonotype has only a few counts. The chain carries TRBV24-1 and TRBJ2-5; D unclear. From germline, CDR1 is KGHDR and CDR2 SFDVKD. There are 14 residues in the CDR3. Trimming shortened V by 1 base and J by 4 bases, and 9 bases separated the two germline ends. This CDR3 reads CATSDFDQGETQYF. For the CDR3, the DNA is TGTGCCACCAGTGATTTCGACCAAGGAGAGACCCAGTACTTC.

On this clonotype: A much larger clone is a single base away; this may be a read error. The chain joins TRBV6-1 to TRBJ1-3, with unresolved D. This CDR3 comprises 17 residues. Looked up from germline, CDR1 is MNHNS and CDR2 is SASEGT. In nucleotides, the CDR3 is TGTACCAGCAGTGAATACCTGCCTCCGGCGGCTGGAAACACCATATATTTT. It encodes CTSSEYLPPAAGNTIYF.

This clonotype was observed many times. The genes are TRBV28 and TRBJ2-2, with 8 bases aligning to TRBD2. The CDR3 is 13 amino acids. V was pared by 11 bases and J by 5 bases, with 7 bases of the junction left unmatched. Germline V CDR1 and CDR2: MDHEN, SYDVKM. The CDR3 nucleotides are TGTGCCTCGCGGGGGGCGGGGACCGGGGAGCTGTTTTTT. Amino acids: CASRGAGTGELFF.

V is TRBV10-3 and J is TRBJ2-3; 12 bases are a match to TRBD2. Germline lookup yields CDR1 ENHRY and CDR2 SYGVKD. The junction had 14 bases not matched to a gene; V was cut back by 6 bases and J by 4 bases. The CDR3 is 18 residues long. The CDR3 sequence is CAIRTPPGTSGGPDTQYF. CDR3 nucleotide sequence: TGTGCCATCAGGACCCCACCCGGTACTAGCGGGGGGCCAGATACGCAGTATTTT.